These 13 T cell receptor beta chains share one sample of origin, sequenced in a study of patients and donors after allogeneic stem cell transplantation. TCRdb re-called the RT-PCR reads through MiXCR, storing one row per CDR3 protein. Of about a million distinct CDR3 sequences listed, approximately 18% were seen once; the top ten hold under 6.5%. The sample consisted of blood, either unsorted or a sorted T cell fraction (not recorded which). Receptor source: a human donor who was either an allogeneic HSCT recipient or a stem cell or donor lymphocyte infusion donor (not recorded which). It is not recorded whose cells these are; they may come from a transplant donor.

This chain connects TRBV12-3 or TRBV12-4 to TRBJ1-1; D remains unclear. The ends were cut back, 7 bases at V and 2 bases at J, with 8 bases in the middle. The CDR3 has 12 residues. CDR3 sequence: CASNRKNTEAFF. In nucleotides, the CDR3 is TGTGCCAGCAACCGGAAAAACACTGAAGCTTTCTTT.

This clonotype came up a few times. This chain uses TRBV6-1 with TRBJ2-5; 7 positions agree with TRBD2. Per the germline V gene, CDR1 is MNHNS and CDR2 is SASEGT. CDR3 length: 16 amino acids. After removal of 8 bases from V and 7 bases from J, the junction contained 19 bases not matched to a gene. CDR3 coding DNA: TGTGCCAGCGCCCGGGGGGTACGATCCAATATGCGGACCCAGTACTTC. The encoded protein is CASARGVRSNMRTQYF.

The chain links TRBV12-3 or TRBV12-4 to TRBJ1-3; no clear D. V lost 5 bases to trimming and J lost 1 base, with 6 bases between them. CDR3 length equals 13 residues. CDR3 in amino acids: CASSGVSGNTIYF. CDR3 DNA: TGTGCCAGCAGTGGGGTTTCTGGAAACACCATATATTTT.

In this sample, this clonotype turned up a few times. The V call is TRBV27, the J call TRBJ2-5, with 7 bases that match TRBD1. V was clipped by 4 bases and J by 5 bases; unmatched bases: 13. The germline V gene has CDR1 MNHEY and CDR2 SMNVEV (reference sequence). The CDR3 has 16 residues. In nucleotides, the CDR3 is TGTGCCAGCAGTTCGACCTCGATGACAGGGTGGGAGACCCAGTACTTC. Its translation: CASSSTSMTGWETQYF.

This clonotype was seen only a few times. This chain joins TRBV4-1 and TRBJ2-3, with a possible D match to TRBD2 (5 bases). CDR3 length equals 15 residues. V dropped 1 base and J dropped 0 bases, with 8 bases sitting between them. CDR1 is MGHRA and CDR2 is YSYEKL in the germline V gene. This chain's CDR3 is CASSQVERSTDTQYF. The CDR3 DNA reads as TGCGCCAGCAGCCAAGTGGAGCGGAGCACAGATACGCAGTATTTT.

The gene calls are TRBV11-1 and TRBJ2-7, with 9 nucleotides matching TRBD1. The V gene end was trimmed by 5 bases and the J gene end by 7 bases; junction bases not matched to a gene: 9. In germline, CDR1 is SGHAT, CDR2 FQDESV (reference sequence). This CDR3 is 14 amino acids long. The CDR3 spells CASSPGTGIEEQYF. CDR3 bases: TGTGCCAGCAGCCCCGGGACAGGGATAGAGGAGCAGTACTTC.

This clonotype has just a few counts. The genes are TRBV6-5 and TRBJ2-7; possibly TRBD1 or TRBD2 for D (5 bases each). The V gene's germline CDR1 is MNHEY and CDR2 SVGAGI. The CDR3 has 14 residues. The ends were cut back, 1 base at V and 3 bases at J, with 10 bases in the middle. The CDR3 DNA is TGTGCCAGCAGTTACTTGAATGGGGGCTACGAGCAGTACTTC. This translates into CASSYLNGGYEQYF.

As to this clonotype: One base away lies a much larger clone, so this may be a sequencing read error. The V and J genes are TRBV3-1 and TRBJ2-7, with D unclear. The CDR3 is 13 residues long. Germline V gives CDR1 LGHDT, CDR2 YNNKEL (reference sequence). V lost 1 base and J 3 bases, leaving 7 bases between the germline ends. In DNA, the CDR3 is TGTGCCAGCAGCCAAGGGGTGGTCTACGAGCAGTACTTC. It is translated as CASSQGVVYEQYF.

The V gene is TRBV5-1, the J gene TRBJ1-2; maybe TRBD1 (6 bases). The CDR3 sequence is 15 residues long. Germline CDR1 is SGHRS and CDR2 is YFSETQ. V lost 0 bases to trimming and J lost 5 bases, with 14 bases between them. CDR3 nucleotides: TGCGCCAGCAGCTTGGCGCCCCTCCAGGGGTATGGCTACACCTTC. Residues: CASSLAPLQGYGYTF.

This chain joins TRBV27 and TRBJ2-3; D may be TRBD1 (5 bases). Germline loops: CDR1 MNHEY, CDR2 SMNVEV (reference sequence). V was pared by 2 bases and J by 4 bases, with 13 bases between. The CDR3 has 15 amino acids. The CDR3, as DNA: TGTGCCAGCAGTTTAGCCGCAGAAGGGGCAGATACGCAGTATTTT. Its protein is CASSLAAEGADTQYF.

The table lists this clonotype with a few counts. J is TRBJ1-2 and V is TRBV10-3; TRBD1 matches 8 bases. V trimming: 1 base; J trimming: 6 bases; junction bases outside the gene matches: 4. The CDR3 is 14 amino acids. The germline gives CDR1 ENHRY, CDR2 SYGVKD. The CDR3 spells CAISEWTGLNGYTF. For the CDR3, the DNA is TGTGCCATCAGTGAGTGGACAGGGCTCAATGGCTACACCTTC.

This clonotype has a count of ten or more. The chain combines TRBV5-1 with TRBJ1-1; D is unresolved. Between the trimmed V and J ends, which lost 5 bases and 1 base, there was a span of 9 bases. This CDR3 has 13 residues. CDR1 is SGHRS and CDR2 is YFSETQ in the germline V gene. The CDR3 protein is CASSRLGNTEAFF. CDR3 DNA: TGCGCCAGCAGTCGTCTTGGGAACACTGAAGCTTTCTTT.

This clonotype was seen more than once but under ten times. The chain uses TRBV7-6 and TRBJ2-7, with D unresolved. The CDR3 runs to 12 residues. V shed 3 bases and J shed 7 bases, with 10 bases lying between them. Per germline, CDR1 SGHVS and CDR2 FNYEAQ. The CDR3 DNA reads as TGTGCCAGCAGCTTGCCAGTCGGGGAGCAGTACTTC. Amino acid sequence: CASSLPVGEQYF. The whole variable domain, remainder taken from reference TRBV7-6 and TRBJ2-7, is GAGVSQSPRYKVTKRGQDVALRCDPISGHVSLYWYRQALGQGPEFLTYFNYEAQQDKSGLPNDRFSAERPEGSISTLTIQRTEQRDSAMYRCASSLPVGEQYFGPGTRLTVT.